A single sample gave rise to the 21 T cell receptor beta chains below, sequenced in a study of T cell responses to AZD1222 COVID-19 vaccine (TCRdb year 2021). The library was prepared using the immunoSEQ multiplex PCR assay. What TCRdb holds here is the immuneACCESS table cut down to in-frame rearrangements. Part of the clones is not present; checked against another copy, under half of the missing clones reflect an unresolved V gene, and the others are unexplained. The sample table contains around 100,000 clones; only one count was recorded for around nine tenths of them. Of the sample, around 17% falls within the top ten clones. Interpreted using the paper, the time point label stands for: baseline before first vaccination. The specimen comprised peripheral blood, sampled on day 0 of AZD1222 vaccination. The source is an adult in good health.

This chain joins TRBV3-1 (or the pseudogene TRBV3-2) and TRBJ2-1; 9 nucleotides line up with TRBD1. V shed 5 bases and J 6 bases; nucleotides not matched to a gene: 14. Germline assignment: CDR1 LGHDT and CDR2 YNNKEL (reference sequence). The CDR3 extends over 17 amino acids. The CDR3 sequence: CASSRTGGEGLINEQFF. The CDR3 region has the DNA TGTGCCAGCAGCAGAACAGGGGGCGAGGGGCTAATCAATGAGCAGTTCTTC.

The chain joins TRBV11-2 to TRBJ2-1; D may match TRBD1 or TRBD2 (6 bases each). The germline V gene encodes CDR1 SGHAT and CDR2 FQNNGV. V was clipped by 7 bases and J by 0 bases, with 16 bases between them. The CDR3 consists of 16 residues. This CDR3 reads CASTLLGGSSYNEQFF. The CDR3, as DNA: TGTGCCAGCACTCTCCTAGGGGGGAGCTCCTACAATGAGCAGTTCTTC.

The V and J genes are TRBV6-5 and TRBJ2-1; 8 bases map to TRBD2. V shed 7 bases, J shed 9 bases, and the junction held 5 bases outside the gene matches. CDR1 and CDR2 (germline): MNHEY, SVGAGI. This CDR3 is built from 12 residues. Here the CDR3 reads CASTAGTSEQFF. CDR3 coding DNA: TGTGCCAGCACGGCAGGGACTAGTGAGCAGTTCTTC.

The chain has TRBV11-3 and TRBJ2-2; D call uncertain. From germline, CDR1 is SGHNT and CDR2 YENEEA. V shed 5 bases and J shed 5 bases, with 9 bases lying between them. The CDR3 runs 13 residues. The DNA of the CDR3 is TGTGCCAGCAGCCCTACCGATACCGGGGAGCTGTTTTTT. It encodes CASSPTDTGELFF.

The V call is TRBV27, the J call TRBJ1-2; D gene ambiguous. The CDR3 sequence is 13 residues long. V lost 6 bases to trimming and J lost 4 bases, with 12 bases between them. Germline V CDR1 and CDR2: MNHEY, SMNVEV (reference sequence). The CDR3 region has the DNA TGTGCCAGCAGCAATAGAGGTTCCTATGGCTACACCTTC. Amino acid sequence: CASSNRGSYGYTF.

The V call is TRBV28, the J call TRBJ1-2; 8 positions match TRBD1. Germline CDR1 reads MDHEN; CDR2 reads SYDVKM. The J segment lost 2 bases and the V segment lost 6 bases, leaving 14 bases of the junction unmatched. This CDR3 comprises 17 residues. The CDR3 DNA follows: TGTGCCAGCAGATGGGGGGACAGGTCCCTTTGGAACTATGGCTACACCTTC. Translating gives CASRWGDRSLWNYGYTF.

The chain combines TRBV4-1 with TRBJ2-3, with no clear D. Germline CDR1 MGHRA, CDR2 YSYEKL. The CDR3 extends over 16 amino acids. V was trimmed by 5 bases and J by 2 bases, leaving 17 bases between them. The CDR3 DNA follows: TGCGCCAGCAGCGGGGTGGGCTTCCTGTTCACAGATACGCAGTATTTT. This translates into CASSGVGFLFTDTQYF.

This sequence joins TRBV6-5 and TRBJ2-3; D unclear. V was pared by 7 bases and J by 7 bases, with 21 bases between. The CDR3 is 15 residues long. The V gene's germline CDR1 is MNHEY and CDR2 SVGAGI. CDR3 loop: CASTSGPLLIHTQYF. CDR3 in DNA: TGTGCCAGCACCTCAGGACCGCTTCTAATCCATACGCAGTATTTT.

CDR3 DNA sequence: TGTGCCAGCAGCGTAAAAGGGGGAAGCAGGGACAATGAGCAGTTCTTC. Amino acid sequence: CASSVKGGSRDNEQFF. The V call is TRBV9, the J call TRBJ2-1; D perhaps matches TRBD1 (6 bases). Germline CDR1 reads SGDLS; CDR2 reads YYNGEE. The V end was cut by 1 base, the J end by 5 bases, with 16 bases between. This CDR3 is built from 16 residues.

The chain carries TRBV5-8 and TRBJ2-5; 8 bases align to TRBD2. Trimming cost V 4 bases and J 5 bases; bases outside gene matches: 13. The CDR3 is 16 amino acids. Per germline, CDR1 SGHTS and CDR2 YDEGEE. This CDR3 is CASSPGLARDGETQYF. DNA for the CDR3: TGTGCCAGCAGCCCAGGACTAGCTAGGGACGGCGAGACCCAGTACTTC.

V gene TRBV5-1 combines with J gene TRBJ2-3, with 7 nucleotides matching TRBD2. V was clipped by 3 bases and J by 0 bases; unmatched bases: 1. The CDR3 sequence is 14 residues long. Per germline, CDR1 SGHRS and CDR2 YFSETQ. CDR3 loop: CASSSSGSTDTQYF. CDR3 DNA: TGCGCCAGCAGCTCTAGCGGAAGCACAGATACGCAGTATTTT. Full variable domain (outside the CDR3, taken from reference TRBV5-1 and TRBJ2-3): KAGVTQTPRYLIKTRGQQVTLSCSPISGHRSVSWYQQTPGQGLQFLFEYFSETQRNKGNFPGRFSGRQFSNSRSEMNVSTLELGDSALYLCASSSSGSTDTQYFGPGTRLTVL.

In DNA, the CDR3 is TGTGCCAGCAGCCCCAACACAGATACGCAGTATTTT. Translating it yields CASSPNTDTQYF. This chain links TRBV11-2 with TRBJ2-3; D call uncertain. V was trimmed by 5 bases and J by 2 bases, leaving 5 bases between them. The germline V gene has CDR1 SGHAT and CDR2 FQNNGV. The CDR3 totals 12 residues.

This chain connects TRBV9 to TRBJ2-7, with D unresolved. The V end lost 0 bases, the J end lost 2 bases, and 9 bases lay between the germline ends. The CDR3 totals 14 residues. Germline lookup yields CDR1 SGDLS and CDR2 YYNGEE. The CDR3 region has the DNA TGTGCCAGCAGCGTAGGGCAGTCCGCCTACGAGCAGTACTTC. Its protein is CASSVGQSAYEQYF. The variable domain in full, with the rest retrieved from reference TRBV9 and TRBJ2-7, is DSGVTQTPKHLITATGQRVTLRCSPRSGDLSVYWYQQSLDQGLQFLIQYYNGEERAKGNILERFSAQQFPDLHSELNLSSLELGDSALYFCASSVGQSAYEQYFGPGTRLTVT.

The rearrangement uses TRBV7-2 and TRBJ2-2, with D unclear. This CDR3 comprises 14 residues. Germline CDR1 is SGHTA and CDR2 is FQGNSA. Trimming cost V 6 bases and J 5 bases, with 13 bases left between them. CDR3 sequence: CASRPILATGELFF. CDR3 DNA: TGTGCCAGCAGACCCATTCTGGCTACCGGGGAGCTGTTTTTT.

The V call is TRBV6-1, the J call TRBJ2-7; weak D call: TRBD1 (5 bases). V lost 2 bases, J lost 0 bases, and 14 bases lay in between. The germline V gene encodes CDR1 MNHNS and CDR2 SASEGT. The CDR3 runs to 16 residues. Written as DNA, the CDR3 is TGTGCCAGCAGTGAATCAGGGCTAAAGAACTCCTACGAGCAGTACTTC. Translation: CASSESGLKNSYEQYF.

The chain joins TRBV27 to TRBJ1-3; 7 positions agree with TRBD1. The junction had 7 bases not matched to a gene; V was cut back by 8 bases and J by 0 bases. Germline V CDR1 and CDR2: MNHEY, SMNVEV (reference sequence). This CDR3 spans 15 amino acids. CDR3 sequence reads: CASAQGFYSGNTIYF. For the CDR3, the DNA is TGTGCCAGCGCACAGGGGTTCTACTCTGGAAACACCATATATTTT.

The chain joins TRBV12-5 to TRBJ1-4, with 7 positions matching TRBD1. Looked up from germline, CDR1 is LGHNT and CDR2 is FRNRAP. The trim removed 3 bases at V and 6 bases at J, leaving 4 bases unmatched. The CDR3 consists of 14 residues. The CDR3 DNA is TGTGCTAGTGGTTTCAGGGGGGCGGATGAAAAACTGTTTTTT. Protein sequence: CASGFRGADEKLFF.

This clone was detected only once. The chain recombines TRBV11-2 with TRBJ2-3; 7 bases fit TRBD1. V shed 2 bases, J shed 2 bases, and the junction held 4 bases outside the gene matches. The germline gives CDR1 SGHAT, CDR2 FQNNGV. CDR3 length: 15 amino acids. This CDR3 is CASSLLTGLTDTQYF. CDR3 DNA: TGTGCCAGCAGCTTATTGACAGGGCTCACAGATACGCAGTATTTT.

J is TRBJ1-2 and V is TRBV29-1, with a weak D call TRBD1 (5 bases). With 0 bases removed from V and 4 bases from J, the gap between germline ends came to 18 bases. The CDR3 is 16 residues long. The germline gives CDR1 SQVTM, CDR2 ANQGSEA. The CDR3 DNA reads TGCAGCGTTGAAGATCGACAGTGGGGTGGTGGCTATGGCTACACCTTC. It specifies CSVEDRQWGGGYGYTF.

The V and J genes are TRBV5-1 and TRBJ1-4; 7 bases align to TRBD1. Unmatched junction bases numbered 6, after V lost 3 bases and J lost 7 bases. The CDR3 totals 14 residues. The germline V gene has CDR1 SGHRS and CDR2 YFSETQ. Here the CDR3 DNA reads TGCGCCAGCAGCTCGGGACAGCTTGGTGAAAAACTGTTTTTT. This encodes CASSSGQLGEKLFF.

The rearrangement links TRBV18 to TRBJ1-2; the D gene is possibly TRBD1 (6 bases). This CDR3 is built from 17 residues. CDR1 is KGHSH and CDR2 is LQKENI in the germline V gene. The V gene lost 4 bases and the J gene lost 6 bases, with 24 bases spanning the gap. The CDR3 bases are TGTGCCAGCTCACTGTCTAAGGGCCCAACAGGGAGAGATGGCTACACCTTC. Translated: CASSLSKGPTGRDGYTF.